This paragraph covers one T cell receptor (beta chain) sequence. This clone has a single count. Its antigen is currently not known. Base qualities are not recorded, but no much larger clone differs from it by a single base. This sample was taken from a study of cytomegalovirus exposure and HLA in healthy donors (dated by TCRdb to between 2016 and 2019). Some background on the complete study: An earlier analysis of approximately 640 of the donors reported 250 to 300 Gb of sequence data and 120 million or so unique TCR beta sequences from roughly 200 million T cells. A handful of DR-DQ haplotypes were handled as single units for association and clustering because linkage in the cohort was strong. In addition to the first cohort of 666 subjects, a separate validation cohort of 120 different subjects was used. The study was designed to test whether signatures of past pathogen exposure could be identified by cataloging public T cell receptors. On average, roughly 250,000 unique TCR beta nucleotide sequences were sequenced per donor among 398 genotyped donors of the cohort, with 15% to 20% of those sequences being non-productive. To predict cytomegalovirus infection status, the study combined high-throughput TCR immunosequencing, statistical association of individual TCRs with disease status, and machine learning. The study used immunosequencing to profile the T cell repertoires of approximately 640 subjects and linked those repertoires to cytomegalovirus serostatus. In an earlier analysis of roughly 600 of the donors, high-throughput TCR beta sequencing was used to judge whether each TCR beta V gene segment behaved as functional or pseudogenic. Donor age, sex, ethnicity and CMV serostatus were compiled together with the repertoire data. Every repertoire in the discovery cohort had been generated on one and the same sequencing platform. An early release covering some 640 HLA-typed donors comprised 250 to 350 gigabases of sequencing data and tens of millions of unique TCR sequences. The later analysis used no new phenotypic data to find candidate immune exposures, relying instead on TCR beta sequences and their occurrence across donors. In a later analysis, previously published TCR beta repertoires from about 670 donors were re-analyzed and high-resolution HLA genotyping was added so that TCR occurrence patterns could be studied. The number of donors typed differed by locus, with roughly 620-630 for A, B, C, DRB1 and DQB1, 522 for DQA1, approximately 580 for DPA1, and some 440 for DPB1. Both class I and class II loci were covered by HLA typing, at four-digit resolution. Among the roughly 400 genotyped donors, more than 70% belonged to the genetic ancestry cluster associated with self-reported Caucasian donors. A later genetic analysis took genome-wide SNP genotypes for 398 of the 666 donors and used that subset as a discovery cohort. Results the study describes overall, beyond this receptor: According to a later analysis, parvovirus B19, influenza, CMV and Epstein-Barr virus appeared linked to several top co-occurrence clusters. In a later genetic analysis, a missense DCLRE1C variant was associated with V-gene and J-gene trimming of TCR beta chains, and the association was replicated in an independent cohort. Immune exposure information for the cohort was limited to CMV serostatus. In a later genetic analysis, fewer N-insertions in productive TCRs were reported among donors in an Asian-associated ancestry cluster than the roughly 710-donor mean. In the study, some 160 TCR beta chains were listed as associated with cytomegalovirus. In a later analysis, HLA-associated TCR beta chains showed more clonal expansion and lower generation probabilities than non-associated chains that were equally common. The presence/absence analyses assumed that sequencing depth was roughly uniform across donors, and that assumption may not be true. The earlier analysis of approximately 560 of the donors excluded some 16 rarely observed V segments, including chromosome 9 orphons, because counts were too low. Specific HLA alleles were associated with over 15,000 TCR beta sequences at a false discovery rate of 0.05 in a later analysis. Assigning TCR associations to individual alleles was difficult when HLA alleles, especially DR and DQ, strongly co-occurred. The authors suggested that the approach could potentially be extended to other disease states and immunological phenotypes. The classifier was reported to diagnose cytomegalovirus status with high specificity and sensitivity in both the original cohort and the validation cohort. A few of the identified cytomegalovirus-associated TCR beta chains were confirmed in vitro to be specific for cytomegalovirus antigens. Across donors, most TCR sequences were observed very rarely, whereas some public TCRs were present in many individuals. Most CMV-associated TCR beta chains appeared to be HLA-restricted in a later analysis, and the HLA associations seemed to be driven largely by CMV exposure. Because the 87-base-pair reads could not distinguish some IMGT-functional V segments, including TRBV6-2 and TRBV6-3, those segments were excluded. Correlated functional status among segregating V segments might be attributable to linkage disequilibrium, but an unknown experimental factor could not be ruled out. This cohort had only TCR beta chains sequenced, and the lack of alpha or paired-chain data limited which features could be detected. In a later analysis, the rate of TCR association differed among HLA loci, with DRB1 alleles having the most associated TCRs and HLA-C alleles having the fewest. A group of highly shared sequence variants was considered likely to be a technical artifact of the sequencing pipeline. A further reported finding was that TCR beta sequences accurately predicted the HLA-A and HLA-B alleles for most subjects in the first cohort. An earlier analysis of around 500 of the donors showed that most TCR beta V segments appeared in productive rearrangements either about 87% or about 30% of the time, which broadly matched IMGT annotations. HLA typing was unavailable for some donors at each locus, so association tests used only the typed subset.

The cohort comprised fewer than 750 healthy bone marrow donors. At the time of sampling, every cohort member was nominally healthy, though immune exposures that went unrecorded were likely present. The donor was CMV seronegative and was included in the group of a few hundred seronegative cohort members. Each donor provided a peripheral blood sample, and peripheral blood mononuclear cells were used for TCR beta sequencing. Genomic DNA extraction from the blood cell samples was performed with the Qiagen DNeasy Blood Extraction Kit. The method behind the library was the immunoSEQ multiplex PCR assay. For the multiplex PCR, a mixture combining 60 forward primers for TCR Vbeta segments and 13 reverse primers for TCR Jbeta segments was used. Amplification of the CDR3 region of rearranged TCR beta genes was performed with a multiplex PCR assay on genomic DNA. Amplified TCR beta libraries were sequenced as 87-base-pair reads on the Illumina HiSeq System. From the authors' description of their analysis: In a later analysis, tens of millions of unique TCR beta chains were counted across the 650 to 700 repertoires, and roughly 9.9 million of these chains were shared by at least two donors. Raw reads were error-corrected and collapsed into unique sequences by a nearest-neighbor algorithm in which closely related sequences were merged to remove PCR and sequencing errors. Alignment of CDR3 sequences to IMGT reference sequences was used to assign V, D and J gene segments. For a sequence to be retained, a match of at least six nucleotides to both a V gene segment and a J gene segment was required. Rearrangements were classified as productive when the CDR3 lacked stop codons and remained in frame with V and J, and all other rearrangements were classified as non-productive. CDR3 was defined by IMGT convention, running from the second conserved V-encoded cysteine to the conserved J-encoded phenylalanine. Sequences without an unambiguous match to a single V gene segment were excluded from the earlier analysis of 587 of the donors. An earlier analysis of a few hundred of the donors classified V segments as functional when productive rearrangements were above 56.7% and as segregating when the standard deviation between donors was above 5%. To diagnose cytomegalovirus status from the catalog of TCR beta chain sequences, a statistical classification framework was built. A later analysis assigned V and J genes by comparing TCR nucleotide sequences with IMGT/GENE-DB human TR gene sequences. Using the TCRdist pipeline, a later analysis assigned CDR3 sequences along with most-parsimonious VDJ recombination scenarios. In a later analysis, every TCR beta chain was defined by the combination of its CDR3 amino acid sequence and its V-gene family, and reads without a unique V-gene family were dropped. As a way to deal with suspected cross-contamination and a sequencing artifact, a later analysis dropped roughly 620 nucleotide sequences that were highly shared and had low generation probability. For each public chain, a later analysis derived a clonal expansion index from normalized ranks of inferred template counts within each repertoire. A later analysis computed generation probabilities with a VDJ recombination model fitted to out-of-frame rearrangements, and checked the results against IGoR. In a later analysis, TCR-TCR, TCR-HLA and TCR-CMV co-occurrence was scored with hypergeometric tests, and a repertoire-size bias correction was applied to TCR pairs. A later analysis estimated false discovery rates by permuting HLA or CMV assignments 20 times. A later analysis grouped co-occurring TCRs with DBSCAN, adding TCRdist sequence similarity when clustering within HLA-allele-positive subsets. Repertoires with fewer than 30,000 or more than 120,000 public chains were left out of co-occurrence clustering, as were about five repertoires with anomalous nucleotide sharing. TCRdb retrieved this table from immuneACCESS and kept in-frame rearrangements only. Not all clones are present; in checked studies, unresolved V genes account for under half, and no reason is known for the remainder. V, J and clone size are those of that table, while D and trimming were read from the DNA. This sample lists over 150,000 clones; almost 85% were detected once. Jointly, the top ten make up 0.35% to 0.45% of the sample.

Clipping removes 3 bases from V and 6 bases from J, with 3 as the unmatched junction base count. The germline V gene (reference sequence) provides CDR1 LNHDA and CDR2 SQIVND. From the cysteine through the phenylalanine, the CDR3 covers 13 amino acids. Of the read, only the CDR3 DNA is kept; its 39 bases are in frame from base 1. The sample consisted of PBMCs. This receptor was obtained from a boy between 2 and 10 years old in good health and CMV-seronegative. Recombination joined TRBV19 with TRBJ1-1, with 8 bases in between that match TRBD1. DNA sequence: TGTGCCAGTAGTATCCGGGACAGGCCTGAAGCTTTCTTT. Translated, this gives CASSIRDRPEAFF.